The rows below give T cell receptor beta chains drawn from one sample of a study of T cells after yellow fever vaccination. TCRdb used MiXCR to reprocess the 5' RACE reads, holding one entry per CDR3 protein. Counted here are hundreds of thousands of distinct CDR3 sequences, roughly 4% occurring once; the ten biggest clones make up roughly a quarter. The sequencing here drew on PBMCs, taken on the day of the yellow fever booster vaccination. The receptors derive from a man between 18 and 29 years old who received the YFV17D yellow fever vaccine. The CDR3 runs from the conserved cysteine through the conserved F or W. A D gene is named only where the DNA matches it firmly. The listing skips clone size in some rows; elsewhere it reads once, few, many or a size class.

CDR3nt: TGTGCCAGCAGTTTTCGGGGTAGCCCCAATGAGCAGTTCTTC; CDR3aa: CASSFRGSPNEQFF; j_gene: TRBJ2-1; abundance: many; v_gene: TRBV12-3/TRBV12-4; d_gene: .
CDR3nt: TGTGCCAGCAGTCTACAGGGGGCTAGGTACGAGCAGTACTTC; CDR3aa: CASSLQGARYEQYF; j_gene: TRBJ2-7; abundance: few; v_gene: TRBV12-3/TRBV12-4; d_gene: TRBD1
CDR3nt: TGTGCCAGCAGGGGGGGGGGAGTAGGCACAGATACGCAGTATTTT; CDR3aa: CASRGGGVGTDTQYF; j_gene: TRBJ2-3; abundance: .; v_gene: TRBV12-3/TRBV12-4; d_gene: TRBD2
CDR3nt: TGTGCCAGCATCCGGGGGTTAGACGGGGAGCAGTTCTTC; CDR3aa: CASIRGLDGEQFF; j_gene: TRBJ2-1; abundance: few; v_gene: TRBV2; d_gene: .
CDR3nt: TGTGCCAGCAGCTTAGCTGTGGGCACTGAAGCTTTCTTT; CDR3aa: CASSLAVGTEAFF; j_gene: TRBJ1-1; abundance: many; v_gene: TRBV7-2; d_gene: .
CDR3nt: TGCAGCGTGACGGGGGAAGGGGGGTATGGCTACACCTTC; CDR3aa: CSVTGEGGYGYTF; j_gene: TRBJ1-2; abundance: many; v_gene: TRBV29-1; d_gene: .
CDR3nt: TGTGCCAGCAGTTGGGACAGTTATCAGCCCCAGCATTTT; CDR3aa: CASSWDSYQPQHF; j_gene: TRBJ1-5; abundance: .; v_gene: TRBV27; d_gene: TRBD1
CDR3nt: TGTGCTACTCGAGGGGGCTCCTATAATTCACCCCTCCACTTT; CDR3aa: CATRGGSYNSPLHF; j_gene: TRBJ1-6; abundance: few; v_gene: TRBV27; d_gene: .
CDR3nt: TGCAGTGCTAGTGGCGGGGGGGCCGTGAATGAGCAGTTCTTC; CDR3aa: CSASGGGAVNEQFF; j_gene: TRBJ2-1; abundance: .; v_gene: TRBV20-1; d_gene: TRBD2
CDR3nt: TGTGCCAGCAGGGGGCGTATGCGGGGCCTAACCAATGAGCAGTTCTTC; CDR3aa: CASRGRMRGLTNEQFF; j_gene: TRBJ2-1; abundance: many; v_gene: TRBV7-2; d_gene: .
CDR3nt: TGCGCCAGCAGCGCCCGACAGGGGAGATCTGGCTACACCTTC; CDR3aa: CASSARQGRSGYTF; j_gene: TRBJ1-2; abundance: many; v_gene: TRBV5-1; d_gene: TRBD1
CDR3nt: TGCAGTGCTAGGAGGGACACGAGCTCCTACGAGCAGTACTTC; CDR3aa: CSARRDTSSYEQYF; j_gene: TRBJ2-7; abundance: few; v_gene: TRBV20-1; d_gene: .
CDR3nt: TGCGCCAGCTGGAAGTTCGGCAGGGGAAGCACAGATACGCAGTATTTT; CDR3aa: CASWKFGRGSTDTQYF; j_gene: TRBJ2-3; abundance: .; v_gene: TRBV5-1; d_gene: .
CDR3nt: TGTGCCAGCAGTTCCCCCCACCGACAGGGGCGGACTGAAGCTTTCTTT; CDR3aa: CASSSPHRQGRTEAFF; j_gene: TRBJ1-1; abundance: many; v_gene: TRBV28; d_gene: TRBD1
CDR3nt: TGTGCCAGCAAGGGACCGGGACAGGGAAATCAGCCCCAGCATTTT; CDR3aa: CASKGPGQGNQPQHF; j_gene: TRBJ1-5; abundance: many; v_gene: TRBV6-2/TRBV6-3; d_gene: TRBD1
CDR3nt: TGTGCCAGCAGCTTATTTGGGGAGGATGAGCAGTTCTTC; CDR3aa: CASSLFGEDEQFF; j_gene: TRBJ2-1; abundance: many; v_gene: TRBV7-9; d_gene: .
CDR3nt: TGCGCCAGCAGCCAAGGGGGACCGAAGAACACCGGGGAGCTGTTTTTT; CDR3aa: CASSQGGPKNTGELFF; j_gene: TRBJ2-2; abundance: many; v_gene: TRBV4-3; d_gene: .
CDR3nt: TGTGCCAGCAGGCCGCTAAGGGGCATTCAGTACTTC; CDR3aa: CASRPLRGIQYF; j_gene: TRBJ2-4; abundance: many; v_gene: TRBV6-5; d_gene: .
CDR3nt: TGCGCCAGCAGCCCCCTAGGACAGGGCTACACTGAAGCTTTCTTT; CDR3aa: CASSPLGQGYTEAFF; j_gene: TRBJ1-1; abundance: .; v_gene: TRBV5-1; d_gene: TRBD1
CDR3nt: TGCGCCACGAATCCCGGGACAGAGGCCGGGGAGCTGTTTTTT; CDR3aa: CATNPGTEAGELFF; j_gene: TRBJ2-2; abundance: many; v_gene: TRBV5-1; d_gene: TRBD1
CDR3nt: TGTGCCAGCAGTGACCTACCGGGACAGGGGGGCACTGAAGCTTTCTTT; CDR3aa: CASSDLPGQGGTEAFF; j_gene: TRBJ1-1; abundance: few; v_gene: TRBV25-1; d_gene: TRBD1
CDR3nt: TGTGCCATCAGTGCTAGCGGGGGAACAGATACGCAGTATTTT; CDR3aa: CAISASGGTDTQYF; j_gene: TRBJ2-3; abundance: many; v_gene: TRBV10-3; d_gene: TRBD2
CDR3nt: TGTGCCAGCAGTCCAACTTTTCGTGTTTCACCCCTCCACTTT; CDR3aa: CASSPTFRVSPLHF; j_gene: TRBJ1-6; abundance: few; v_gene: TRBV27; d_gene: .
CDR3nt: TGTGCCAGCAGCTTAGGCAGGGGCCCAAACGAGCAGTACTTC; CDR3aa: CASSLGRGPNEQYF; j_gene: TRBJ2-7; abundance: .; v_gene: TRBV5-4; d_gene: .
CDR3nt: TGTGCCAGCGGGACAGGGGCCAAAAACATTCAGTACTTC; CDR3aa: CASGTGAKNIQYF; j_gene: TRBJ2-4; abundance: many; v_gene: TRBV3-2; d_gene: .
CDR3nt: TGTGCCAGCAGGGATGACCCGAACACTGAAGCTTTCTTT; CDR3aa: CASRDDPNTEAFF; j_gene: TRBJ1-1; abundance: .; v_gene: TRBV7-2; d_gene: .
CDR3nt: TGTGCCAGCAACCGCTATCGAAGGCAGGAATACGAGCAGTACTTC; CDR3aa: CASNRYRRQEYEQYF; j_gene: TRBJ2-7; abundance: .; v_gene: TRBV5-6; d_gene: .
CDR3nt: TGTGCCAGCAGCCAAAGTCAGGGGATCCAGCCCCAGCATTTT; CDR3aa: CASSQSQGIQPQHF; j_gene: TRBJ1-5; abundance: many; v_gene: TRBV3-1; d_gene: .
CDR3nt: TGTGCCAGCTCACCGGACCTCCTGAACACTGAAGCTTTCTTT; CDR3aa: CASSPDLLNTEAFF; j_gene: TRBJ1-1; abundance: few; v_gene: TRBV18; d_gene: .
CDR3nt: TGTGCCAGCAGTATACAGGGAGGTTTCTCCGGGGAGCTGTTTTTT; CDR3aa: CASSIQGGFSGELFF; j_gene: TRBJ2-2; abundance: many; v_gene: TRBV12-3/TRBV12-4; d_gene: .
CDR3nt: TGCGCCAGCAGCCCCGACAGGGGAGAAGGGCCTATTTCTGAAGCTTTCTTT; CDR3aa: CASSPDRGEGPISEAFF; j_gene: TRBJ1-1; abundance: few; v_gene: TRBV5-1; d_gene: TRBD1
CDR3nt: TGTGCCAGCATCGAGGCCCGTTATGGGGAGCAGTTCTTC; CDR3aa: CASIEARYGEQFF; j_gene: TRBJ2-1; abundance: many; v_gene: TRBV2; d_gene: .
CDR3nt: TGCAGTGCTAGAGATCTGCGGGGGGCAAGATTCTTC; CDR3aa: CSARDLRGARFF; j_gene: TRBJ2-1; abundance: .; v_gene: TRBV20-1; d_gene: TRBD2
CDR3nt: TGCAGTGCTCCTCTACTAGACACGCAGTATTTT; CDR3aa: CSAPLLDTQYF; j_gene: TRBJ2-3; abundance: .; v_gene: TRBV20-1; d_gene: .
CDR3nt: TGCGCCAGCAGCTTGACAGCAGGCACAGATACGCAGTATTTT; CDR3aa: CASSLTAGTDTQYF; j_gene: TRBJ2-3; abundance: few; v_gene: TRBV5-1; d_gene: .
CDR3nt: TGCGCCAGCAGCCAAGATCAGGGGAGAGTAGCTTTCTTT; CDR3aa: CASSQDQGRVAFF; j_gene: TRBJ1-1; abundance: many; v_gene: TRBV4-3; d_gene: .
CDR3nt: TGCAGTGCTAGAGATCTCGGACAGCCAAACACCGGGGAGCTGTTTTTT; CDR3aa: CSARDLGQPNTGELFF; j_gene: TRBJ2-2; abundance: few; v_gene: TRBV20-1; d_gene: .
CDR3nt: TGCGCCAGCAGCTTGGATTCCCGCCCTGGACAGGGGGCGAACGAGCAGTACTTC; CDR3aa: CASSLDSRPGQGANEQYF; j_gene: TRBJ2-7; abundance: .; v_gene: TRBV5-1; d_gene: TRBD1
CDR3nt: TGTGCCAGCAGTACTCTCGCCTACGAGCAGTACTTC; CDR3aa: CASSTLAYEQYF; j_gene: TRBJ2-7; abundance: few; v_gene: TRBV12-3/TRBV12-4; d_gene: .
CDR3nt: TGTGCCACCAGCAGAGGCCGGGACAGTCAAGAGACCCAGTACTTC; CDR3aa: CATSRGRDSQETQYF; j_gene: TRBJ2-5; abundance: .; v_gene: TRBV15; d_gene: TRBD1
CDR3nt: TGCAGTGCTAGCCTCCCCACTAGCGGGGGGTTTGAAGAGCAGTTCTTC; CDR3aa: CSASLPTSGGFEEQFF; j_gene: TRBJ2-1; abundance: few; v_gene: TRBV20-1; d_gene: TRBD2
CDR3nt: TGTGCCAGTAGTCATTACGATAACTATGGCTACACCTTC; CDR3aa: CASSHYDNYGYTF; j_gene: TRBJ1-2; abundance: few; v_gene: TRBV19; d_gene: .
CDR3nt: TGTGCCAGCAGCTTGGACCAAAAAAACATTCAGTACTTC; CDR3aa: CASSLDQKNIQYF; j_gene: TRBJ2-4; abundance: few; v_gene: TRBV11-3; d_gene: .
CDR3nt: TGCAGTGCCCAGAGGGGGGCAACGGAGCCCCAGCATTTT; CDR3aa: CSAQRGATEPQHF; j_gene: TRBJ1-5; abundance: many; v_gene: TRBV20-1; d_gene: .
CDR3nt: TGCAGTGCCCTAGGGCTAGCGGGGGGACAAAACATTCAGTACTTC; CDR3aa: CSALGLAGGQNIQYF; j_gene: TRBJ2-4; abundance: .; v_gene: TRBV20-1; d_gene: TRBD2
CDR3nt: TGTGCCAGCAGCTTAGTGAGCGCCGCTGAAGCTTTCTTT; CDR3aa: CASSLVSAAEAFF; j_gene: TRBJ1-1; abundance: few; v_gene: TRBV7-9; d_gene: .
CDR3nt: TGTGCCAGCAGCTTGCCCGGTGGAGATACGCAGTATTTT; CDR3aa: CASSLPGGDTQYF; j_gene: TRBJ2-3; abundance: many; v_gene: TRBV5-6; d_gene: .
CDR3nt: TGTGCCAGCAGACCCTCCCTAGCGAGCCACGAGCAGTACTTC; CDR3aa: CASRPSLASHEQYF; j_gene: TRBJ2-7; abundance: many; v_gene: TRBV6-5; d_gene: .
CDR3nt: TGTGCCAGCAGCTTATCAGAGGGCCCCTATGGCTACACCTTC; CDR3aa: CASSLSEGPYGYTF; j_gene: TRBJ1-2; abundance: few; v_gene: TRBV7-2; d_gene: .
CDR3nt: TGTGCCATCAGTGAGTCAGCCCGACAGATGAACACTGAAGCTTTCTTT; CDR3aa: CAISESARQMNTEAFF; j_gene: TRBJ1-1; abundance: .; v_gene: TRBV10-3; d_gene: .
CDR3nt: TGCGCCAGCAGCTTGGAGGTGGGGAACACTGAAGCTTTCTTT; CDR3aa: CASSLEVGNTEAFF; j_gene: TRBJ1-1; abundance: .; v_gene: TRBV5-1; d_gene: .
CDR3nt: TGTGCCAGCAGTTACTCGACTACGGGGGGACTCCAAGAGACCCAGTACTTC; CDR3aa: CASSYSTTGGLQETQYF; j_gene: TRBJ2-5; abundance: many; v_gene: TRBV6-6; d_gene: TRBD2
CDR3nt: TGTGCCAGCAAGGGGCCCCAGTGGAGTGAGCAGTTCTTC; CDR3aa: CASKGPQWSEQFF; j_gene: TRBJ2-1; abundance: few; v_gene: TRBV28; d_gene: .